This TCR beta chain comes out of a study of cytomegalovirus exposure and HLA in healthy donors. Study-wide results and caveats: Most CMV-associated TCR beta chains were later found to appear HLA-restricted. A later analysis associated 16,000 or so TCR beta sequences with HLA alleles at a 0.05 false discovery rate. A few V segments could not be told apart, such as TRBV6-2 and TRBV6-3, and were left out.

Concerning this clone: Its specificity is not known.

The PCR employed 60 Vbeta primers together with 13 Jbeta primers. Profiled with immunoSEQ multiplex PCR; TCRdb holds only in-frame clones, not every one. The table lists over 150,000 clones, just over 75% of them singletons, with 3.7% in the top ten. V lost 6 bases to trimming and J lost 2 bases, with 20 bases between them. CDR1 MDHEN and CDR2 SYDVKM come from the germline V gene. This CDR3 spans 17 amino acids. Sequenced: PBMCs. V is TRBV28 and J is TRBJ1-5; the D is unclear. The receptor was derived from a woman aged 55-69 years in good health and CMV-seropositive. CDR3 bases: TGTGCCAGCAGCGCCTCAATTTTGGGCGTGGGCAATCAGCCCCAGCATTTT. Protein product: CASSASILGVGNQPQHF.